This T cell receptor beta chain was captured by sequencing in a study of cytomegalovirus exposure and HLA in healthy donors. As regards this clone: Its antigen is unknown.

Whole-study findings and limits: Over 150 TCR beta chains were listed as cytomegalovirus-associated. Reports described diagnosis of cytomegalovirus status by the classifier as highly specific and sensitive.

The method was immunoSEQ multiplex PCR; TCRdb's version includes in-frame clones alone and lacks a portion of them. The repertoire has 300,000 to 400,000 clones, 88% of them found once; the top ten carry roughly 0.96%. This TCR was sampled from a man aged 25 to 40 in good health and CMV-seronegative. The sample comprised PBMCs.

The CDR3 protein is CSASQGDLFF. The CDR3 region has the DNA TGCAGTGCTAGTCAAGGGGATCTGTTCTTC. The gene calls are TRBV20-1 and TRBJ2-1, with a weak D call TRBD1 (5 bases). The V gene lost 3 bases and the J gene lost 15 bases, with 12 bases spanning the gap. This CDR3 is 10 amino acids long. Germline CDR1 and CDR2: DFQATT and SNEGSKA (reference sequence).